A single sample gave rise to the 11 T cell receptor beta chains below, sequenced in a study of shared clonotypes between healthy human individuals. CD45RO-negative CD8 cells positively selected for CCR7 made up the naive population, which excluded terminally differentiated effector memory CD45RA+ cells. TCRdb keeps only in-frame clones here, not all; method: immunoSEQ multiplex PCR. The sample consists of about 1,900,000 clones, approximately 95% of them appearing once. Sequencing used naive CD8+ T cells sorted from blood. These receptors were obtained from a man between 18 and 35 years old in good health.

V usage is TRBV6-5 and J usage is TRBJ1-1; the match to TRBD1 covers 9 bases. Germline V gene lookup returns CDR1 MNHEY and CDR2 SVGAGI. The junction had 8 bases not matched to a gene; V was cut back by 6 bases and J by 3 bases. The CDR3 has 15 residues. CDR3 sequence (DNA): TGTGCCAGCAGGGCAACAGGGGGCAGGGACACTGAAGCTTTCTTT. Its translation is CASRATGGRDTEAFF.

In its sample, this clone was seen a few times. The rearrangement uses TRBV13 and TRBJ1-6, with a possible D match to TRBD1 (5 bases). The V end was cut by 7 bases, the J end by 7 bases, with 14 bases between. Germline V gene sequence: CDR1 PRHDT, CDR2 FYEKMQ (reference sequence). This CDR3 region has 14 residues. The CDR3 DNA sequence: TGTGCCAGCACCACGGGGGTGGGGAATTCACCCCTCCACTTT. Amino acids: CASTTGVGNSPLHF.

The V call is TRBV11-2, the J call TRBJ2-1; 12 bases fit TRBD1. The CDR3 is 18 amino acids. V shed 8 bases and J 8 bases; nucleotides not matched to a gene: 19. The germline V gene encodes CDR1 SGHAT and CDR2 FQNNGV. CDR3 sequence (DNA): TGTGCCAGCGAATTGACTCCCCTCCGGGACAGGGGGCTCCATGAGCAGTTCTTC. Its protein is CASELTPLRDRGLHEQFF.

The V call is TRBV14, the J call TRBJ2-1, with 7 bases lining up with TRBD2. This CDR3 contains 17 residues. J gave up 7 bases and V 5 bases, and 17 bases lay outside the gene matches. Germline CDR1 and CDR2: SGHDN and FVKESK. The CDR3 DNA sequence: TGTGCCAGCAGCGCCCGGGGCCCTGCGGGGACTATAAATGAGCAGTTCTTC. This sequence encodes CASSARGPAGTINEQFF.

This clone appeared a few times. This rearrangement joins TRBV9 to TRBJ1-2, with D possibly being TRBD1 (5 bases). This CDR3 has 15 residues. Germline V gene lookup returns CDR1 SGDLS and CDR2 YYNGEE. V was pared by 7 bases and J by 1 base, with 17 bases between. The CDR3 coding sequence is TGTGCCAGCGGCTCCTCGGGGGTCGGTAACTATGGCTACACCTTC. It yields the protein CASGSSGVGNYGYTF. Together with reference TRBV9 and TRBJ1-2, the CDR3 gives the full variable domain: DSGVTQTPKHLITATGQRVTLRCSPRSGDLSVYWYQQSLDQGLQFLIQYYNGEERAKGNILERFSAQQFPDLHSELNLSSLELGDSALYFCASGSSGVGNYGYTFGSGTRLTVV.

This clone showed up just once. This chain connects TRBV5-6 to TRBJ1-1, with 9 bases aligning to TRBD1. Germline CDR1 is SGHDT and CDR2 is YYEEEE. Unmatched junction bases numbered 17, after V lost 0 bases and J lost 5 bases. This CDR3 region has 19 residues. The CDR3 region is CASSLEKRTGEIRVTEAFF. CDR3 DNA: TGTGCCAGCAGCTTGGAAAAACGGACAGGGGAGATTAGGGTAACTGAAGCTTTCTTT.

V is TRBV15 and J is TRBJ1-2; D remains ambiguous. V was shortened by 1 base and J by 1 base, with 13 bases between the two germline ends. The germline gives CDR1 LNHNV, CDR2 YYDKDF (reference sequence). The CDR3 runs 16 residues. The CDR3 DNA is TGTGCCACCAGCAGAGGCACAGAGGTCTTTAACTATGGCTACACCTTC. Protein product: CATSRGTEVFNYGYTF.

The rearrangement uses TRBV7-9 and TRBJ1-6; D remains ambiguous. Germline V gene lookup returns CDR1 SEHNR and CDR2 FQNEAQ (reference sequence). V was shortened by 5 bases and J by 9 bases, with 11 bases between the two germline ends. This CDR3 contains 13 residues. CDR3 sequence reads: CASSLPGPSPLHF. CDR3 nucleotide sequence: TGTGCCAGCAGCCTACCTGGACCTTCACCCCTCCACTTT.

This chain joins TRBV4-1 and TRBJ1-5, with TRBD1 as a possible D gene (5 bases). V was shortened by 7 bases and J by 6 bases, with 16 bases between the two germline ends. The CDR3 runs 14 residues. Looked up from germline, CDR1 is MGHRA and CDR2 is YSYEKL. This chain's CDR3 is CASTDQLGAQPQHF. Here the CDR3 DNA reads TGCGCCAGCACCGATCAACTCGGGGCTCAGCCCCAGCATTTT.

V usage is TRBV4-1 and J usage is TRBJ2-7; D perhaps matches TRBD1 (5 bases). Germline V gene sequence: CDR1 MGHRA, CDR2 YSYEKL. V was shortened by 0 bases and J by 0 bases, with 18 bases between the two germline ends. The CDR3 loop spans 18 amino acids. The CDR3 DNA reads TGCGCCAGCAGCCAAGATCCATCTCGGGCAGGGCTCTCCTACGAGCAGTACTTC. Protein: CASSQDPSRAGLSYEQYF.

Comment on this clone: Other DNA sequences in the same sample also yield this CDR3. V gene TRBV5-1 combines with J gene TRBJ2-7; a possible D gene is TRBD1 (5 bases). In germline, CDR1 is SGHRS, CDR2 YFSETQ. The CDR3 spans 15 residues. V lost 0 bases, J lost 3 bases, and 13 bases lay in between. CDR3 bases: TGCGCCAGCAGCTTGGCCGAAGGGGCAGGCTACGAGCAGTACTTC. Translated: CASSLAEGAGYEQYF.